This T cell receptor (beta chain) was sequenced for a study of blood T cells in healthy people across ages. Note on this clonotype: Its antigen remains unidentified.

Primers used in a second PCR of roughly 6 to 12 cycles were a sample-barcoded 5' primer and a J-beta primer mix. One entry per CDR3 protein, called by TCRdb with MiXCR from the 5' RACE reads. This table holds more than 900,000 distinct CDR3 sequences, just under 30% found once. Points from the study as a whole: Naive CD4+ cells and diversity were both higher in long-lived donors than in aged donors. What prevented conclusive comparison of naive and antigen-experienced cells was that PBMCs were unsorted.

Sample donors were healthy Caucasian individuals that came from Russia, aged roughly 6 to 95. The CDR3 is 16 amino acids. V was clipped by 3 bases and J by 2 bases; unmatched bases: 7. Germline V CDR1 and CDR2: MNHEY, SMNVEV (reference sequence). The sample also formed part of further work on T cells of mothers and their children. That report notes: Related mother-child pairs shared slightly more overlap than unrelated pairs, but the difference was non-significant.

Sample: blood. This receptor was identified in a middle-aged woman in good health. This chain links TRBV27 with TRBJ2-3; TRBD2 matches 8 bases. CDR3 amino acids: CASSFGRGDFTDTQYF. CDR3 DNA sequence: TGTGCCAGCAGTTTCGGGCGGGGGGACTTCACAGATACGCAGTATTTT.